Included here is one TCR beta chain sequence, with context. The RNA, about 0.5 to 1 ug, was put through reverse transcription using random hexamers. TCRdb re-analysed the immunoSEQ multiplex PCR reads in MiXCR, keeping a single row per CDR3 protein. The profile covers 95,000 to 150,000 distinct CDR3 sequences, with about 93% appearing a single time and about 0.28% taken by the ten largest. The data derive from a study of CD8 T cells in Susac syndrome. Trimming shortened V by 0 bases and J by 4 bases, and 7 bases separated the two germline ends. The length of the CDR3 is 14 residues. CDR1 is MNHNY and CDR2 is SVGAGI in the germline V gene (reference sequence). TCR beta from blood CD8+ and CD4+ T cells was sequenced.

This sequence was found in a human donor with Susac syndrome. The sequenced sample consisted of CD8+ T cells from PBMCs. The gene calls are TRBV6-6 and TRBJ2-1, with TRBD2 as a possible D gene (5 bases). The CDR3: CASSYSRTYNEQFF. The CDR3 bases are TGTGCCAGCAGTTACTCGCGGACTTACAATGAGCAGTTCTTC.